This TCR beta chain was recorded in a study of blood T cell repertoires in COVID-19. Original processing methods: Amplification from reference gene primers served as the basis for estimated nucleated cell counts. This table comes from immunoSEQ multiplex PCR, and its TCRdb copy is limited to in-frame clones, with some not included. V and J calls and clone size are as listed in that table; D and trimming were resolved from the DNA. The sample has 150,000 or so clones; under 85% are singletons. Sample: peripheral blood. The clonotype originates from a human donor in a cohort sampled during active COVID-19.

CDR3 DNA: TGTGCCAGCAGCTTAGGGAGAAGCTCTGGAAACACCATATATTTT. Translating gives CASSLGRSSGNTIYF. V usage is TRBV11-2 and J usage is TRBJ1-3; D is ambiguous. Germline V lookup: CDR1 SGHAT, CDR2 FQNNGV. With 1 base removed from V and 0 bases from J, the gap between germline ends came to 7 bases. The CDR3 consists of 15 residues.